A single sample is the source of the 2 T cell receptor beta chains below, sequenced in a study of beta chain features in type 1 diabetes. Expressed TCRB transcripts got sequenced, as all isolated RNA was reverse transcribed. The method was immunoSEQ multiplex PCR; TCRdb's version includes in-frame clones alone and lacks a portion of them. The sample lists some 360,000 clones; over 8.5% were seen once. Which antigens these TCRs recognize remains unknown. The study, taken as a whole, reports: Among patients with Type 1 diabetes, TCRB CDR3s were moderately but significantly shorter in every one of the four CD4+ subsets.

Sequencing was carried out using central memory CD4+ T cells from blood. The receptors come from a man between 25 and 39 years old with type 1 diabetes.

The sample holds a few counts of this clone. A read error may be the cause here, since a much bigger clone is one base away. DNA of the CDR3: TGTGCCAGCAGCCAGGACAGGGACAATGAGCAGTTCTTC. Its protein product is CASSQDRDNEQFF. The chain joins TRBV7-2 to TRBJ2-1, with 8 bases matching TRBD1. V lost 5 bases to trimming and J lost 5 bases; unmatched junction nucleotides: 2. CDR3 length: 13 residues. From germline, CDR1 is SGHTA and CDR2 FQGNSA.

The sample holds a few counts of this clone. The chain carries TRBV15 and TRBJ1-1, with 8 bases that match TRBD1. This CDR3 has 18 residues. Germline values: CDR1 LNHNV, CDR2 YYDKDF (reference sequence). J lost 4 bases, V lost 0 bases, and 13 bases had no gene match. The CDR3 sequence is CATSRDRFTGGWSTEAFF. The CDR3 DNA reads TGTGCCACCAGCAGAGATCGATTCACAGGGGGATGGAGCACTGAAGCTTTCTTT.